The TCR beta chain described here comes from a study of T-cell memory formation after mild COVID-19. Constant-segment primers and 5'RACE yielded cDNA libraries for TCR alpha and TCR beta, each carrying sample barcodes and UMIs. TCRdb re-called the 5' RACE reads through MiXCR, storing one row per CDR3 protein. The sample contains 450,000 to 650,000 distinct CDR3 sequences, roughly 22% of which appear only once. Study outcomes and limitations: Some clones that responded were present in memory (sampled pre-infection), which suggests cross-reactive memory joined. Day 15 to 85 contractors were CD4/CD8 balanced; later expanders leaned CD4+.

At least ten counts were recorded for this clonotype. Its antigen remains unidentified. Germline CDR1 DFQATT, CDR2 SNEGSKA (reference sequence). The CDR3 contains 15 residues. V was clipped by 5 bases and J by 3 bases, with 17 bases between them. The rearrangement links TRBV20-1 to TRBJ2-1; no clear D. This clonotype originated in an adult woman who had mild COVID-19 (a few samples of this study predate the infection). Cell type and time point are not known. Sequencing was done on a sample of PBMCs or a T cell subset sorted from them (not recorded which). The CDR3, as DNA: TGCAGTGCTCCTTTTGTGGAGAGCATCTACAATGAGCAGTTCTTC. The encoded protein is CSAPFVESIYNEQFF.